The T cell receptor (beta chain) under discussion was sequenced for a study of blood T cell repertoires in COVID-19 (dated by TCRdb to 2020 to 2022). About the investigation overall: Samples from collaborators originated in the United States, Italy and Spain and spanned both the acute and convalescent phases of COVID-19. The material from the prospective study consisted of cDNA or gDNA derived from T cells, B-cell-depleted T cells, or PBMCs. The dataset comprised deeply sampled blood TCRbeta repertoires from subjects exposed to, actively infected with, or recovered from COVID-19. A freely available public database, intended as a resource for researchers studying the immune response to SARS-CoV-2, is where the repertoires were released. Samples were obtained from the ongoing ImmuneRACE study (first 160 participants) and from about 1,300 subjects provided by 6 global collaborators. Nearly every sample came with metadata listing a de-identified subject ID, COVID-19 status, age in years and sex. Where available, HLA class I and class II types were obtained from metadata supplied by the sample provider rather than from assay-based typing.

Concerning this clone itself: There is no known antigen for this receptor. Base qualities are missing; no much larger clone stands one base away.

Looking up the germline V gene yields CDR1 SGDLS and CDR2 YYNGEE. The cysteine opens and the phenylalanine closes a CDR3 of 17 amino acids. The entry retains the CDR3 DNA only, 51 bases that are in frame from base 1. Trimmed from V: 6 bases; trimmed from J: 6 bases; junction bases lacking a gene match: 17. TCRbeta CDR3 regions were amplified from genomic DNA using the immunoSEQ Assay, a bias-controlled multiplex PCR. Under the source paper's analysis protocol: The number of nucleated cells in each sample was estimated by amplification of reference gene primers within the assay. Sequence reads were collapsed and filtered to measure the absolute abundance of every unique TCRbeta CDR3 rearrangement. For each sample, productive Simpson clonality was calculated as the square root of Simpson's diversity index over productive rearrangements. Entries here come from immuneACCESS through TCRdb and include only in-frame sequences with V and J called. Some clones fail to appear in such tables; in the studies checked, an unresolved V gene covers under half of the shortfall, and the cause of the remainder is unknown. V, J and clone size are taken as reported in that table, and D and trimming were inferred from the DNA itself. The sample has around 300,000 clones on record, about 85% of them singletons. The ten largest make up approximately 2% of the sample.

Whole blood was collected in K2EDTA tubes by collaborating institutions according to the institutions' own protocols. For TCRbeta analysis, collaborators shipped samples in one of three forms: frozen whole blood, isolated PBMCs, or DNA extracted from either of those sample types. What the authors observed across the whole study: The quantity of clinical and demographic metadata differed by source and by participant and was supplied without curation.

Rearrangement joined TRBV9 to TRBJ2-3; 9 bases in the middle match TRBD1. The receptor was derived from a man between 18 and 35 years old with active or convalescent COVID-19. Sequencing input: peripheral blood. The nucleotides are TGTGCCAGCACCACCGGGGGCGGGACAGGGCCTGCGGATACGCAGTATTTT. This codes for CASTTGGGTGPADTQYF.